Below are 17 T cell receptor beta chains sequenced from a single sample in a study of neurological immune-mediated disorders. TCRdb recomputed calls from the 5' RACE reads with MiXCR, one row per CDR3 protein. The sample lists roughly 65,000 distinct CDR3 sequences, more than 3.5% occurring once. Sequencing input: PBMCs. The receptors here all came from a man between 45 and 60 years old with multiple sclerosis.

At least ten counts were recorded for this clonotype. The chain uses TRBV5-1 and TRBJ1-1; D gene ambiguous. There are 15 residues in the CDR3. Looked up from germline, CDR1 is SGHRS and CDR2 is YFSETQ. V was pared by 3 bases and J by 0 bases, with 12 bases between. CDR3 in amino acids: CASSSHRNMNTEAFF. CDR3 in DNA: TGCGCCAGCAGCTCTCATAGGAATATGAACACTGAAGCTTTCTTT.

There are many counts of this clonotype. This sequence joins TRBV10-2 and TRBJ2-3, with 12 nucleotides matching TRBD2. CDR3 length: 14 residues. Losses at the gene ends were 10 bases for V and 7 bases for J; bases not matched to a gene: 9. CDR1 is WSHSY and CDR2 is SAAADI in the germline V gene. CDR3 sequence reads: CAILKTSGGNTQYF. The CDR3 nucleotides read TGCGCCATCCTCAAGACTAGCGGGGGAAATACGCAGTATTTT.

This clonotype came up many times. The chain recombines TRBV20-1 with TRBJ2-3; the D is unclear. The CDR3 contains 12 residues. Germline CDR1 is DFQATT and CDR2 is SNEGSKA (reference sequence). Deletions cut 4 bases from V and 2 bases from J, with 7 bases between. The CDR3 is CSATNPTDTQYF. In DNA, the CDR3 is TGCAGTGCTACAAATCCCACAGATACGCAGTATTTT.

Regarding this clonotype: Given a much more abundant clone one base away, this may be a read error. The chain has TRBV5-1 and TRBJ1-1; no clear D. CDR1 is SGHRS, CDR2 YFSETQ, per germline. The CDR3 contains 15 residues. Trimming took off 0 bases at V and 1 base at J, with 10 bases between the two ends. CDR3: CASSLEWLKNTEAFF. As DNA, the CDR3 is TGCGCCAGCAGCTTGGAATGGCTAAAGAACACTGAAGCTTTCTTT.

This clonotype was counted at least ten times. This chain's CDR3 is CASSLGLNYGYTF. CDR3 sequence (DNA): TGTGCCAGCAGCTTAGGATTGAACTATGGCTACACCTTC. V is TRBV7-6 and J is TRBJ1-2; the D is unclear. The germline gives CDR1 SGHVS, CDR2 FNYEAQ. The CDR3 extends over 13 amino acids. Trimming took 1 base from V and 2 from J, leaving 5 bases between them.

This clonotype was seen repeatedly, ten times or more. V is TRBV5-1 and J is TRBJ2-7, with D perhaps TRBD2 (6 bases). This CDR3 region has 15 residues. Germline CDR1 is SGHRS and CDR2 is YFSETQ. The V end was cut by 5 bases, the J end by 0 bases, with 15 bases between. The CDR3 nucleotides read TGCGCCAGCAGAATTGATGGGGGGAGCTCCTACGAGCAGTACGTC. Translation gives CASRIDGGSSYEQYV.

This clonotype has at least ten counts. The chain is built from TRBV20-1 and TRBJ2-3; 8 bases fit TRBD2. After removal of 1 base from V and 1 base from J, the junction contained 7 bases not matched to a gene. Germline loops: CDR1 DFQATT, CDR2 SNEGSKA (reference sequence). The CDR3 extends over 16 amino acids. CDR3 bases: TGCAGTGCTAGAGCCCGGGGGGGGGCTCGCACAGATACGCAGTATTTT. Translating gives CSARARGGARTDTQYF.

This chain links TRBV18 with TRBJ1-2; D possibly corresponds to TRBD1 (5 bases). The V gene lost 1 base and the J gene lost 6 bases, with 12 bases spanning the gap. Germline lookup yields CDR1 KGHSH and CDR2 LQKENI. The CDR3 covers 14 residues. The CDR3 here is CASSPLGQIHGYTF. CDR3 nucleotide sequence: TGTGCCAGCTCACCACTAGGACAAATCCATGGCTACACCTTC. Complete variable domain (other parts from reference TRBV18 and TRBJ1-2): NAGVMQNPRHLVRRRGQEARLRCSPMKGHSHVYWYRQLPEEGLKFMVYLQKENIIDESGMPKERFSAEFPKEGPSILRIQQVVRGDSAAYFCASSPLGQIHGYTFGSGTRLTVV.

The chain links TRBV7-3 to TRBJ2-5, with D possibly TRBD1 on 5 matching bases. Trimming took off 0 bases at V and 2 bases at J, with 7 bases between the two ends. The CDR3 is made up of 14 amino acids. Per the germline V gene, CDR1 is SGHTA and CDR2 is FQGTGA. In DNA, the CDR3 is TGTGCCAGCAGCTTAACTGACAGACAAGAGACCCAGTACTTC. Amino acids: CASSLTDRQETQYF.

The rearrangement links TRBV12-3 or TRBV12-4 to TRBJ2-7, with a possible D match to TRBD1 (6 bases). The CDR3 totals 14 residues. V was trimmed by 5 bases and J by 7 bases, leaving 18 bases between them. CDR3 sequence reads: CASSLTPGVREQYF. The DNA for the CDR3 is TGTGCCAGCAGTCTTACACCAGGGGTGCGGGAGCAGTACTTC.

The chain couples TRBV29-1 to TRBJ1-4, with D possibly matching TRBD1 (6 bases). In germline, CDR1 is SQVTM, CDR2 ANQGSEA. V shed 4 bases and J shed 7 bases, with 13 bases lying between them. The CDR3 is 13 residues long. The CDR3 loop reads CSVVGGGSEKLFF. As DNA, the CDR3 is TGCAGCGTTGTAGGAGGGGGAAGTGAAAAACTGTTTTTT.

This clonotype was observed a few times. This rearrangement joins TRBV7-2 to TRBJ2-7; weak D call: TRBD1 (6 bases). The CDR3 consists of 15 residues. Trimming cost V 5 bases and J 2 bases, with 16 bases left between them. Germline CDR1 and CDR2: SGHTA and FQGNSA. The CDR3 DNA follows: TGTGCCAGCAGCATCGCGTTGGGGGCGGCCTACGAGCAGTACTTC. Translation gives CASSIALGAAYEQYF.

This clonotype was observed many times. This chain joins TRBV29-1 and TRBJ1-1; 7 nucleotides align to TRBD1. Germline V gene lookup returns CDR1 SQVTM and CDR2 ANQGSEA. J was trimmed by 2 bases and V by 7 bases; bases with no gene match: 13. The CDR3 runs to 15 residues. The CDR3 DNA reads TGCAGCGCCCGGGGATCCGGGACAGTAAACACTGAAGCTTTCTTT. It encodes CSARGSGTVNTEAFF. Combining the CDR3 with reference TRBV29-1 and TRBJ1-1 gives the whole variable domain SAVISQKPSRDICQRGTSLTIQCQVDSQVTMMFWYRQQPGQSLTLIATANQGSEATYESGFVIDKFPISRPNLTFSTLTVSNMSPEDSSIYLCSARGSGTVNTEAFFGQGTRLTVV.

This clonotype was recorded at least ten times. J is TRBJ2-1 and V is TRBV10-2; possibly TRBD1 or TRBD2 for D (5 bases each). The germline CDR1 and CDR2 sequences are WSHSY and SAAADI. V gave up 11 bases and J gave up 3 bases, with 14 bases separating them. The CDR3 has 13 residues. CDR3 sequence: CAARDQLYNEQFF. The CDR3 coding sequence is TGCGCCGCCCGGGACCAGCTCTACAATGAGCAGTTCTTC.

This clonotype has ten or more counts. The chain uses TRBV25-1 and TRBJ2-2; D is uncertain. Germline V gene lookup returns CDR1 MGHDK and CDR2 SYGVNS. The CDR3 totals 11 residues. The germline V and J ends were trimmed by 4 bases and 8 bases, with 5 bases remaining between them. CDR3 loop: CASSGFGELFF. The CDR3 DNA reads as TGTGCCAGCAGTGGGTTTGGGGAGCTGTTTTTT. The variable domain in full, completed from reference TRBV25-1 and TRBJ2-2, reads EADIYQTPRYLVIGTGKKITLECSQTMGHDKMYWYQQDPGMELHLIHYSYGVNSTEKGDLSSESTVSRIRTEHFPLTLESARPSHTSQYLCASSGFGELFFGEGSRLTVL.

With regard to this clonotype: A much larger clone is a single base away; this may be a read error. The CDR3 loop is CSVADRTTDTQYF. CDR3 coding DNA: TGCAGCGTTGCTGACAGGACCACAGATACGCAGTATTTT. The genes are TRBV29-1 and TRBJ2-3, with D tentatively TRBD1 (6 bases). The CDR3 sequence is 13 residues long. Germline CDR1 reads SQVTM; CDR2 reads ANQGSEA. Trimming removed 4 bases at V and 2 bases at J, with 10 bases between.

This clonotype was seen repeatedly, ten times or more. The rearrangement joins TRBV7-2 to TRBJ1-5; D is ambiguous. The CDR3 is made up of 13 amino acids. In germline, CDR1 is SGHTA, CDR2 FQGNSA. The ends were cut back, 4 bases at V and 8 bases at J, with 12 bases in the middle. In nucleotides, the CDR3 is TGTGCCAGCAGCTCCACCCGAGAGGAGCCCCAGCATTTT. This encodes CASSSTREEPQHF.